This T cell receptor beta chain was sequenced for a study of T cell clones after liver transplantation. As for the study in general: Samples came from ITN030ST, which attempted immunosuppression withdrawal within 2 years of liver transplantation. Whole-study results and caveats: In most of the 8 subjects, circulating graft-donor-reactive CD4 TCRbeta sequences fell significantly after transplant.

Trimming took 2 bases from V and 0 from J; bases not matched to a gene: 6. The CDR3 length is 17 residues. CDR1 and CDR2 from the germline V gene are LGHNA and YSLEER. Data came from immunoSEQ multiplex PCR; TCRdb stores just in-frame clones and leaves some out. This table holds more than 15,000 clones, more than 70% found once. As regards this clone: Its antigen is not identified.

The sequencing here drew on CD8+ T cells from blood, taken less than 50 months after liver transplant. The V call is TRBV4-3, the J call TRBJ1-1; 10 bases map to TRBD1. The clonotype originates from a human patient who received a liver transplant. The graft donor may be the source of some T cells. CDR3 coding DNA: TGCGCCAGCAGCCAATGGGGGACAGGGGACCTGAACACTGAAGCTTTCTTT. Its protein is CASSQWGTGDLNTEAFF.